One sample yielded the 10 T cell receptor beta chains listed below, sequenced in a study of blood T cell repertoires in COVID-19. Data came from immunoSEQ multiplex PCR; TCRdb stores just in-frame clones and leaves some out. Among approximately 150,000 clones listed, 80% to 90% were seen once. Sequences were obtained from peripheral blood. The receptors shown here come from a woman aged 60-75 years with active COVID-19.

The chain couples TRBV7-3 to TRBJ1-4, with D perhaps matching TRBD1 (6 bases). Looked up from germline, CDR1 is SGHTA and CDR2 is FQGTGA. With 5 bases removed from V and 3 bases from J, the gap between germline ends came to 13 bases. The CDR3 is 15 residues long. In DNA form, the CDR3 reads TGTGCCAGCAGCGCTACAGGGCGGCCTAATGAAAAACTGTTTTTT. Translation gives CASSATGRPNEKLFF. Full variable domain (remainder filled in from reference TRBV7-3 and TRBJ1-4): GAGVSQTPSNKVTEKGKYVELRCDPISGHTALYWYRQSLGQGPEFLIYFQGTGAADDSGLPNDRFFAVRPEGSVSTLKIQRTERGDSAVYLCASSATGRPNEKLFFGSGTQLSVL.

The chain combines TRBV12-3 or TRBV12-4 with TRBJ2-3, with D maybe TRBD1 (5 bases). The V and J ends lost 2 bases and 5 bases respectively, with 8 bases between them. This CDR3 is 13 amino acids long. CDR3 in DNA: TGTGCCAGCAGTTTAACAGGAAGAGATACGCAGTATTTT. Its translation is CASSLTGRDTQYF.

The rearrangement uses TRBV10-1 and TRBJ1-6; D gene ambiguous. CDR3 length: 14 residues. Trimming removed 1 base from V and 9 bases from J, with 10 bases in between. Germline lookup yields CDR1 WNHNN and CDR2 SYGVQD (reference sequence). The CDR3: CASSEWPSGSPLHF. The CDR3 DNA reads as TGCGCCAGCAGTGAGTGGCCATCGGGTTCACCCCTCCACTTT.

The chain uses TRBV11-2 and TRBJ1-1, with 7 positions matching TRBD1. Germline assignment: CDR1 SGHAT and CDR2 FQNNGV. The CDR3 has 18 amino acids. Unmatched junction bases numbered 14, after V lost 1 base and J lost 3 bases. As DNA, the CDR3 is TGTGCCAGCAGCTTAGTTGAGGGACGGACCAGGGGGTACACTGAAGCTTTCTTT. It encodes CASSLVEGRTRGYTEAFF.

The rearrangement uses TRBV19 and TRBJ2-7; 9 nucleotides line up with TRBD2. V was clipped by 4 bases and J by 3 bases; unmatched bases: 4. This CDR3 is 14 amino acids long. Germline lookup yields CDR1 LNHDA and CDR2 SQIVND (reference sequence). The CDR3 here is CASSRGLAGYEQYF. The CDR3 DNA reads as TGTGCCAGTAGTAGGGGACTAGCTGGCTACGAGCAGTACTTC. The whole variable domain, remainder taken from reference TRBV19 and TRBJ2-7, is DGGITQSPKYLFRKEGQNVTLSCEQNLNHDAMYWYRQDPGQGLRLIYYSQIVNDFQKGDIAEGYSVSREKKESFPLTVTSAQKNPTAFYLCASSRGLAGYEQYFGPGTRLTVT.

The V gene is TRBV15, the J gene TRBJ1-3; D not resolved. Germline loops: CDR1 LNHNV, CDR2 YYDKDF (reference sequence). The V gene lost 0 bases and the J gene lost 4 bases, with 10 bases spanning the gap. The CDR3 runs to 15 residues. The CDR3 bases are TGTGCCACCAGCAGAGATGGCGGCGGGGGAAACACCATATATTTT. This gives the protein CATSRDGGGGNTIYF.

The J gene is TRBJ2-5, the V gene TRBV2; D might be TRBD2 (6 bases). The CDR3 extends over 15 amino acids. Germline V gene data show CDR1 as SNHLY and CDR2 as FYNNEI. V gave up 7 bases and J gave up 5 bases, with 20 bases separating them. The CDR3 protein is CASTDQRGGGETQYF. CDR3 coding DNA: TGTGCCAGCACTGATCAACGAGGCGGAGGGGAGACCCAGTACTTC.

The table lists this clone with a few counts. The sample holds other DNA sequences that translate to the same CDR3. As DNA, the CDR3 is TGTGCCAGTAGTATCCCTTCGACAGGGAACTATGGCTACACCTTC. Residues: CASSIPSTGNYGYTF. The chain couples TRBV19 to TRBJ1-2; 7 nucleotides agree with TRBD1. Germline V gene sequence: CDR1 LNHDA, CDR2 SQIVND (reference sequence). Trimming removed 3 bases from V and 2 bases from J; junction bases left unmatched: 6. The CDR3 has 15 residues.

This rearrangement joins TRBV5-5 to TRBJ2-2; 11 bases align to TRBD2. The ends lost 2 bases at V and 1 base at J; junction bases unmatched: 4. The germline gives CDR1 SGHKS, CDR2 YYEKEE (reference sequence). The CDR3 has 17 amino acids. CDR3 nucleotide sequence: TGTGCCAGCAGCTTAGGGACTAGCGGACAGAACACCGGGGAGCTGTTTTTT. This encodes CASSLGTSGQNTGELFF.

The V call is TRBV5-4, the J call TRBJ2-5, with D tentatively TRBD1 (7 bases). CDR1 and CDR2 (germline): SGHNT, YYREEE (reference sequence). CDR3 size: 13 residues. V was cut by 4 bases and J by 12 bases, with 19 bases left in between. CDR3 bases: TGTGCCAGCAGCCCCGACAGGGCCGGGGGAAAGTACTTC. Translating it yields CASSPDRAGGKYF. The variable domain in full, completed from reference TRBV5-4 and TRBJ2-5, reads ETGVTQSPTHLIKTRGQQVTLRCSSQSGHNTVSWYQQALGQGPQFIFQYYREEENGRGNFPPRFSGLQFPNYSSELNVNALELDDSALYLCASSPDRAGGKYFGPGTRLLVL.